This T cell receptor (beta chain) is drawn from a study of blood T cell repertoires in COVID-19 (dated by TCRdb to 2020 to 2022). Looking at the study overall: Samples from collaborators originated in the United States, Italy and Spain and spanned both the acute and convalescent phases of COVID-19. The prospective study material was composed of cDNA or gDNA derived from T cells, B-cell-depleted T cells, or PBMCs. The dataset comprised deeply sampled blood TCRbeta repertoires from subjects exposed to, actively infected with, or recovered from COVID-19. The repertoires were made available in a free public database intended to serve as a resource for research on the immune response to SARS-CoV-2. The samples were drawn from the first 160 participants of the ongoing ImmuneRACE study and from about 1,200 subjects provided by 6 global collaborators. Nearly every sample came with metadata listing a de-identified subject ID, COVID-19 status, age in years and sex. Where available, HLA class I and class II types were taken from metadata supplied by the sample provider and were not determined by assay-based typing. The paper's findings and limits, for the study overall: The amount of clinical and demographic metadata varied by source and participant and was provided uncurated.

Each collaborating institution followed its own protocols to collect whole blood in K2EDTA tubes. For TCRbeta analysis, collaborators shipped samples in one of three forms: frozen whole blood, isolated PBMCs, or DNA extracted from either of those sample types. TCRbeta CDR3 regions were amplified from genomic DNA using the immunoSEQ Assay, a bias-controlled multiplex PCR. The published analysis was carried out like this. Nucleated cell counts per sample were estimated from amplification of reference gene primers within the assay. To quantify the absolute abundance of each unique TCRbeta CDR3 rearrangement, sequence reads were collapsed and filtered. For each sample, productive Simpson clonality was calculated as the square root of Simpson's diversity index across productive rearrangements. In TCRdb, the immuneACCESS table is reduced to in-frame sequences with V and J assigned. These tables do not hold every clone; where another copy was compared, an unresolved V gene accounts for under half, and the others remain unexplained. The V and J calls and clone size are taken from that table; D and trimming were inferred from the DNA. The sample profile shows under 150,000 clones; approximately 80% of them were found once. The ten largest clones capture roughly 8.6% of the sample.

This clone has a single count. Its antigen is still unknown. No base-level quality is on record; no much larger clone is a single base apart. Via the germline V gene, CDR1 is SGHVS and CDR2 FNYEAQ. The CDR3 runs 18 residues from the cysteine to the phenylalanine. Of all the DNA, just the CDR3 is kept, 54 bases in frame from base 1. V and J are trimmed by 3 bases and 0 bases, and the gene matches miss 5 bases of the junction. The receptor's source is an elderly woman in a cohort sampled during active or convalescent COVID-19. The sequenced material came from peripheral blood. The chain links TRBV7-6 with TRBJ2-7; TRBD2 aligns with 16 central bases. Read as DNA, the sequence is TGTGCCAGCAGCTTCGGGACTAGCGGGGGGGGAAGCTCCTACGAGCAGTACTTC. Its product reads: CASSFGTSGGGSSYEQYF.